Below are 9 T cell receptor beta chains sequenced from a single sample in a study of identical twins. TCRdb itself ran the 5' RACE reads through MiXCR, one entry per CDR3 protein. The sample has approximately 1.8 million distinct CDR3 sequences; under 35% are singletons. The sequenced sample was cord blood. The origin of the receptors is a newborn girl in good health.

This clonotype came up a few times. The chain is built from TRBV11-2 and TRBJ1-6; 10 bases agree with TRBD1. V lost 4 bases, J lost 9 bases, and 12 bases stayed unmatched. The CDR3 has 17 residues. Germline V gene lookup returns CDR1 SGHAT and CDR2 FQNNGV. CDR3: CASSSLRTGGPSSPLHF. In nucleotides, the CDR3 is TGTGCCAGCAGCTCACTTCGGACAGGGGGTCCCTCTTCACCCCTCCACTTT.

This clonotype was recorded many times. The chain combines TRBV3-1 with TRBJ2-7; 12 bases agree with TRBD2. The CDR3 sequence is 14 residues long. J lost 5 bases, V lost 4 bases, and 3 bases had no gene match. The germline CDR1 and CDR2 sequences are LGHDT and YNNKEL (reference sequence). The CDR3: CASSPGLAGNEQYF. Written as DNA, the CDR3 is TGTGCCAGCAGCCCCGGACTAGCGGGAAACGAGCAGTACTTC.

This clonotype was counted only a few times. This chain connects TRBV20-1 to TRBJ2-7; 8 positions match TRBD2. The CDR3 contains 14 residues. The V segment lost 0 bases and the J segment 3 bases; nucleotides outside the gene matches: 4. Germline V lookup: CDR1 DFQATT, CDR2 SNEGSKA (reference sequence). The CDR3 nucleotides read TGCAGTGCTAGAGATACACTAGCGGACTACGAGCAGTACTTC. This sequence encodes CSARDTLADYEQYF.

This clonotype has a single count. The chain joins TRBV29-1 to TRBJ2-3, with D possibly being TRBD1 (5 bases). From germline, CDR1 is SQVTM and CDR2 ANQGSEA. The CDR3 contains 14 residues. V was shortened by 4 bases and J by 0 bases, with 11 bases between the two germline ends. In DNA, the CDR3 is TGCAGCGTTGTATCAGGGCGGAGCACAGATACGCAGTATTTT. Amino acids: CSVVSGRSTDTQYF.

The J gene is TRBJ2-1, the V gene TRBV11-2, with TRBD2 matching over 8 bases. The J call may be incorrect, as the DNA end agrees better with TRBJ2-7. This CDR3 region has 17 residues. CDR1 SGHAT and CDR2 FQNNGV come from the germline V gene. The CDR3 sequence: CASSLGSGASSYNEQYF. The CDR3 DNA follows: TGTGCCAGCAGCTTAGGTAGCGGGGCCAGCTCCTACAATGAGCAGTACTTC.

This clonotype was picked up a small number of times. This sequence joins TRBV28 and TRBJ1-1; the D gene is possibly TRBD1 (6 bases). Germline V gene sequence: CDR1 MDHEN, CDR2 SYDVKM. V was trimmed by 3 bases and J by 7 bases, leaving 12 bases between them. The CDR3 is 13 amino acids. The CDR3 coding sequence is TGTGCCAGCAGTTTCCTAGGGGGTTATGAAGCTTTCTTT. Protein: CASSFLGGYEAFF.

Concerning this clonotype itself: This clone may be a read error of a much larger clone one base away. The V gene is TRBV4-1, the J gene TRBJ2-7; D is undetermined. Germline V CDR1 and CDR2: MGHRA, YSYEKL. The CDR3 runs to 16 residues. The ends were cut back, 3 bases at V and 7 bases at J, with 22 bases in the middle. In nucleotides, the CDR3 is TGCGCCAGCAGCCACCCCGGGCGCCCCACCTACAATGAGCAGTACTTC. It encodes CASSHPGRPTYNEQYF.

This sequence joins TRBV20-1 and TRBJ1-5; D is undetermined. Germline loops: CDR1 DFQATT, CDR2 SNEGSKA (reference sequence). The CDR3 sequence is 12 residues long. Trimming removed 0 bases at V and 6 bases at J, with 6 bases between. The CDR3 spells CSARERSQPQHF. Written as DNA, the CDR3 is TGCAGTGCTAGAGAAAGGAGTCAGCCCCAGCATTTT.

This clonotype was counted only a few times. CDR3 residues: CASSQDVDTEAFF. Written as DNA, the CDR3 is TGCGCCAGCAGCCAAGATGTAGACACTGAAGCTTTCTTT. The chain recombines TRBV4-1 with TRBJ1-1; D gene ambiguous. The CDR3 contains 13 residues. Trimming pared 0 bases from V and 3 bases from J, leaving 5 bases between. CDR1 is MGHRA, CDR2 YSYEKL, per germline.